Shown below are 28 T cell receptor beta chains from a single sample sequenced in a study of cytomegalovirus exposure and HLA in healthy donors. Primers included in the PCR were 60 Vbeta and 13 Jbeta primers. The data were produced by immunoSEQ multiplex PCR, yet TCRdb's version contains in-frame clones alone and is incomplete. The data show 110,000 to 150,000 clones, around 80% seen once. Sequencing input: PBMCs. The receptors stem from a woman in her 40s in good health and CMV-seropositive.

The rearrangement uses TRBV27 and TRBJ2-3, with 10 bases fitting TRBD1. V shed 2 bases and J 1 base; nucleotides not matched to a gene: 0. Per germline, CDR1 MNHEY and CDR2 SMNVEV (reference sequence). The CDR3 consists of 15 residues. CDR3 in DNA: TGTGCCAGCAGTTTAGGACAGGGGGGCACAGATACGCAGTATTTT. Encoded protein: CASSLGQGGTDTQYF.

V usage is TRBV30 and J usage is TRBJ2-5; 10 nucleotides line up with TRBD2. Germline CDR1 and CDR2: GTSNPN and SVGIG (reference sequence). Germline trimming cut 1 base from V and 1 base from J; bases unmatched to any gene: 3. There are 15 residues in the CDR3. CDR3 bases: TGTGCCTGGAGTGAACTAGCGGGAATCCAAGAGACCCAGTACTTC. Translating gives CAWSELAGIQETQYF.

CDR3 protein: CASSSDRDPGYEQYF. The CDR3 region has the DNA TGTGCCAGCAGTTCCGACAGGGACCCGGGGTACGAGCAGTACTTC. The chain carries TRBV7-2 and TRBJ2-7; 7 bases are shared with TRBD1. The CDR3 consists of 15 residues. CDR1 and CDR2 (germline): SGHTA, FQGNSA. V shed 6 bases, J shed 4 bases, and the junction held 12 bases outside the gene matches.

The V call is TRBV30, the J call TRBJ2-2; possible D gene TRBD1, 6 bases. V gave up 2 bases and J gave up 6 bases, with 10 bases separating them. Germline loops: CDR1 GTSNPN, CDR2 SVGIG (reference sequence). The CDR3 length is 13 residues. CDR3 in DNA: TGTGCCTGGAGTCTGTGGGGGCCCGGGGAGCTGTTTTTT. It encodes CAWSLWGPGELFF.

The chain recombines TRBV5-1 with TRBJ1-3, with D hard to call. This CDR3 contains 22 residues. The germline V and J ends were trimmed by 0 bases and 0 bases, with 28 bases remaining between them. Germline-derived CDR1 and CDR2 are SGHRS and YFSETQ. Written as DNA, the CDR3 is TGCGCCAGCAGCTTGGAGGCACTGAGGGCTTTATCCACTCCGAGCTCTGGAAACACCATATATTTT. This sequence encodes CASSLEALRALSTPSSGNTIYF.

This rearrangement joins TRBV28 to TRBJ1-2, with D tentatively TRBD1 (6 bases). In germline, CDR1 is MDHEN, CDR2 SYDVKM. Trimming took 6 bases from V and 4 from J, leaving 15 bases between them. The CDR3 contains 14 residues. The CDR3, as DNA: TGTGCCAGCAGCCCTACGGGGGGCGGCTATGGCTACACCTTC. Its protein is CASSPTGGGYGYTF.

J is TRBJ2-7 and V is TRBV14; 9 bases are a match to TRBD1. The length of the CDR3 is 14 residues. The V segment lost 4 bases and the J segment 2 bases; nucleotides outside the gene matches: 3. Germline V gene data show CDR1 as SGHDN and CDR2 as FVKESK. Here the CDR3 DNA reads TGTGCCAGCAGCCGGACAGGGGAGACCTACGAGCAGTACTTC. Translating it yields CASSRTGETYEQYF.

As DNA, the CDR3 is TGTGCCAGCAGTGAAAGATGGACAGGGATCGGAAGAAATGAGCAGTTCTTC. This gives the protein CASSERWTGIGRNEQFF. This chain joins TRBV2 and TRBJ2-1, with TRBD1 matching over 8 bases. This CDR3 region has 17 residues. The trim removed 2 bases at V and 7 bases at J, leaving 13 bases unmatched. CDR1 is SNHLY and CDR2 is FYNNEI in the germline V gene.

J is TRBJ2-7 and V is TRBV9, with D perhaps TRBD2 (6 bases). V lost 3 bases and J lost 2, with 12 bases in between. This CDR3 is built from 14 residues. Germline assignment: CDR1 SGDLS and CDR2 YYNGEE. CDR3 in DNA: TGTGCCAGCAGCGGTGTAGCGGAAGCCTACGAGCAGTACTTC. This sequence encodes CASSGVAEAYEQYF.

This clone was seen a handful of times. The chain is built from TRBV5-1 and TRBJ1-3; 7 nucleotides line up with TRBD1. Germline assignment: CDR1 SGHRS and CDR2 YFSETQ. V dropped 0 bases and J dropped 2; count of bases not matched to a gene: 2. The CDR3 contains 15 residues. CDR3 residues: CASSLGQGAGNTIYF. CDR3 bases: TGCGCCAGCAGCTTGGGACAGGGAGCTGGAAACACCATATATTTT.

The chain joins TRBV5-4 to TRBJ2-3; 8 positions agree with TRBD2. V lost 1 base to trimming and J lost 2 bases; unmatched junction nucleotides: 6. Per germline, CDR1 SGHNT and CDR2 YYREEE (reference sequence). There are 16 residues in the CDR3. This CDR3 reads CASSLFTGGSTDTQYF. CDR3 DNA: TGTGCCAGCAGCTTGTTCACGGGGGGGTCCACAGATACGCAGTATTTT.

This chain connects TRBV27 to TRBJ2-1; TRBD2 aligns across 13 bases. The CDR3 has 15 residues. Germline V CDR1 and CDR2: MNHEY, SMNVEV (reference sequence). With V trimmed by 5 bases and J by 7 bases, 5 bases remained unmatched. The CDR3 DNA is TGTGCCAGCAGTGAGGGACTAGCGGGATTTAATGAGCAGTTCTTC. The encoded protein is CASSEGLAGFNEQFF.

The chain couples TRBV27 to TRBJ2-3, with 15 bases fitting TRBD2. The CDR3 runs to 18 residues. With 5 bases clipped from V and 5 bases from J, the junction kept 11 bases outside the gene matches. The V gene's germline CDR1 is MNHEY and CDR2 SMNVEV (reference sequence). CDR3 sequence (DNA): TGTGCCAGCAGTACCCGGACTAGCGGGAGGGCCGGTGGAGATACGCAGTATTTT. It specifies CASSTRTSGRAGGDTQYF.

This clone appeared a few times. This rearrangement joins TRBV28 to TRBJ2-2; no clear D gene. Germline CDR1 is MDHEN and CDR2 is SYDVKM. The length of the CDR3 is 14 residues. The ends were cut back, 7 bases at V and 5 bases at J, with 14 bases in the middle. The CDR3: CASKPTQRTGELFF. The DNA of the CDR3 is TGTGCCAGCAAACCGACCCAGAGGACCGGGGAGCTGTTTTTT.

This clone has more than one count but fewer than ten. This sequence joins TRBV6-1 and TRBJ1-5, with TRBD1 matching over 9 bases. From germline, CDR1 is MNHNS and CDR2 SASEGT. The CDR3 length is 13 residues. Germline trimming cut 11 bases from V and 7 bases from J; bases unmatched to any gene: 9. This chain's CDR3 is CAVARQGGQPQHF. The CDR3 DNA is TGTGCCGTAGCTCGACAGGGGGGGCAGCCCCAGCATTTT.

The chain joins TRBV6-1 to TRBJ2-5; 7 bases match TRBD1. CDR3 length: 14 amino acids. Germline V gene data show CDR1 as MNHNS and CDR2 as SASEGT. V lost 5 bases to trimming and J lost 5 bases; unmatched junction nucleotides: 8. CDR3 in amino acids: CASSRQGSRETQYF. CDR3 coding DNA: TGTGCCAGCAGTCGACAGGGTTCAAGGGAGACCCAGTACTTC.

The V call is TRBV10-3, the J call TRBJ1-2; 8 positions agree with TRBD1. V gave up 8 bases and J gave up 7 bases; unmatched junction bases: 6. The CDR3 length is 12 residues. Per the germline V gene, CDR1 is ENHRY and CDR2 is SYGVKD. CDR3 DNA: TGTGCCATCGGACAGGGTCCCCTTGGCTACACCTTC. It specifies CAIGQGPLGYTF.

This rearrangement joins TRBV27 to TRBJ2-2, with TRBD2 matching 9 bases. Per the germline V gene, CDR1 is MNHEY and CDR2 is SMNVEV (reference sequence). This CDR3 is 16 amino acids long. V dropped 6 bases and J dropped 6; count of bases not matched to a gene: 11. The CDR3 region is CASSFLGGRGPGELFF. CDR3 nucleotides: TGTGCCAGCAGCTTCTTGGGCGGGAGGGGCCCCGGGGAGCTGTTTTTT.

The chain's CDR3 is CASSPMERGSYNEQFF. The CDR3 DNA is TGCGCCAGCAGCCCCATGGAGCGGGGCTCCTACAATGAGCAGTTCTTC. This chain connects TRBV5-1 to TRBJ2-1; TRBD2 agrees at 7 bases. Germline V gives CDR1 SGHRS, CDR2 YFSETQ. J gave up 0 bases and V 4 bases, and 7 bases lay outside the gene matches. This CDR3 contains 16 residues.

The chain uses TRBV5-5 and TRBJ1-5; no clear D. The CDR3 consists of 15 residues. Trimming removed 1 base from V and 5 bases from J, with 13 bases in between. The germline CDR1 and CDR2 sequences are SGHKS and YYEKEE (reference sequence). DNA for the CDR3: TGTGCCAGCAGCTTGTTTCTGTTGGCGGATCAGCCCCAGCATTTT. Translation gives CASSLFLLADQPQHF.

The chain carries TRBV28 and TRBJ1-4; 8 nucleotides align to TRBD1. The trim removed 6 bases at V and 8 bases at J, leaving 5 bases unmatched. CDR3 size: 13 residues. Per the germline V gene, CDR1 is MDHEN and CDR2 is SYDVKM. CDR3 nucleotide sequence: TGTGCCAGCAGGGAGACAGGGGTCGAAAAACTGTTTTTT. Translating it yields CASRETGVEKLFF.

This clone was seen many times. V is TRBV5-1 and J is TRBJ2-2; no definite D call. V was trimmed by 2 bases and J by 5 bases, leaving 10 bases between them. Germline CDR1 reads SGHRS; CDR2 reads YFSETQ. The CDR3 runs 14 residues. The CDR3 protein is CASSFSGSTGELFF. For the CDR3, the DNA is TGCGCCAGCAGCTTCTCAGGATCGACCGGGGAGCTGTTTTTT.

The chain recombines TRBV2 with TRBJ2-3, with D possibly TRBD2 on 6 matching bases. The CDR3 length is 15 residues. Looked up from germline, CDR1 is SNHLY and CDR2 is FYNNEI. With 1 base removed from V and 3 bases from J, the gap between germline ends came to 11 bases. CDR3 DNA: TGTGCCAGCAGTGAAGGGGGGGTTAGTACAGATACGCAGTATTTT. Its translation is CASSEGGVSTDTQYF.

The chain employs TRBV5-4 and TRBJ1-1; D remains unclear. V lost 1 base and J lost 1, with 8 bases in between. From germline, CDR1 is SGHNT and CDR2 YYREEE (reference sequence). This CDR3 region has 14 residues. Here the CDR3 DNA reads TGTGCCAGCAGCTTGCCGGGAACGAACACTGAAGCTTTCTTT. This codes for CASSLPGTNTEAFF.

The rearrangement joins TRBV6-1 to TRBJ1-1; D ambiguous. Germline V lookup: CDR1 MNHNS, CDR2 SASEGT. V was cut by 2 bases and J by 0 bases, with 16 bases left in between. The CDR3 covers 17 residues. CDR3 nucleotides: TGTGCCAGCAGTGAAAATTCGGGAGTGGGGATGAACACTGAAGCTTTCTTT. Amino acids: CASSENSGVGMNTEAFF.

The chain joins TRBV9 to TRBJ2-5; TRBD2 is a possible D gene (5 bases). Germline CDR1 SGDLS, CDR2 YYNGEE. This CDR3 region has 14 residues. Trimming took off 3 bases at V and 5 bases at J, with 14 bases between the two ends. The CDR3 reads CASSGGSIGETQYF. Written as DNA, the CDR3 is TGTGCCAGCAGCGGAGGGAGTATCGGGGAGACCCAGTACTTC.

The chain has TRBV4-1 and TRBJ2-7; 7 bases map to TRBD2. CDR3 length equals 20 residues. With V trimmed by 0 bases and J by 5 bases, 22 bases remained unmatched. From germline, CDR1 is MGHRA and CDR2 YSYEKL. CDR3 loop: CASSQERNRGGPVKADEQYF. In nucleotides, the CDR3 is TGCGCCAGCAGCCAAGAACGAAACCGGGGAGGGCCAGTGAAAGCGGACGAGCAGTACTTC.

The V and J genes are TRBV9 and TRBJ2-2; D might be TRBD1 (5 bases). The CDR3 is 14 amino acids. In germline, CDR1 is SGDLS, CDR2 YYNGEE. The V and J ends lost 3 bases and 3 bases respectively, with 9 bases between them. CDR3 sequence reads: CASSGGGYTGELFF. The CDR3, as DNA: TGTGCCAGCAGCGGGGGCGGCTACACCGGGGAGCTGTTTTTT.